The TCR beta chain under discussion was sequenced for a study of cytomegalovirus exposure and HLA in healthy donors (dated by TCRdb to about 2017). Background on the whole study: An earlier analysis of a few hundred of the donors reported around 280 Gb of sequence data and roughly 120 million unique TCR beta sequences obtained from 180 million or so T cells. The study aimed to test whether cataloging public T cell receptors could reveal signatures of past pathogen exposure. Of the 300 to 500 genotyped donors, roughly 80% were placed in the genetic ancestry cluster associated with self-reported Caucasian donors. To predict cytomegalovirus infection status, the study brought together high-throughput TCR immunosequencing, statistical association of individual TCRs with disease status, and machine learning. Roughly 5 DR-DQ haplotypes were handled as single units for association and clustering, since linkage in the cohort was strong. The number of donors typed differed by locus, with roughly 629-640 for A, B, C, DRB1 and DQB1, around 500 for DQA1, about 610 for DPA1, and some 470 for DPB1. A later analysis re-examined previously published TCR beta repertoires from more than 550 donors and added high-resolution HLA genotyping to investigate patterns of TCR occurrence. On average, roughly 200,000 unique TCR beta nucleotide sequences were sequenced per donor among 300 to 500 genotyped donors of the cohort, with 15% to 20% of those sequences being non-productive. An early release covering 550 to 700 HLA-typed donors comprised around 300 gigabases of sequencing data and around 80 million unique TCR sequences. Donor age, sex, ethnicity and CMV serostatus were compiled alongside the repertoire data. All discovery cohort repertoires had been generated on a single sequencing platform. Genome-wide SNP genotypes for about 55% of the 666 donors were used in a later genetic analysis, which treated that subset as a discovery cohort. Along with the approximately 620-subject first cohort, a separate validation cohort of about 110 different subjects was used. Rather than using new phenotypic data, the later analysis identified candidate immune exposures from TCR beta sequences and from how often those sequences occurred across donors. An earlier analysis of a few hundred of the donors applied high-throughput TCR beta sequencing to assess whether each TCR beta V gene segment acted as functional or pseudogenic. The T cell repertoires of under 700 subjects were profiled by immunosequencing and related to cytomegalovirus serostatus. HLA typing covered class I and class II loci at four-digit resolution.

The cohort comprised more than 550 healthy bone marrow donors. Cohort members were all nominally healthy when sampled, although unrecorded immune exposures were likely present. The donor tested CMV seronegative, placing the donor among the 350 or so seronegative members of the cohort. A peripheral blood sample was provided by each donor, and peripheral blood mononuclear cells were used for TCR beta sequencing. The Qiagen DNeasy Blood Extraction Kit was used to extract genomic DNA from the blood cell samples. Libraries came from the immunoSEQ multiplex PCR assay. A mixture of 60 forward primers for TCR Vbeta segments and 13 reverse primers for TCR Jbeta segments was used in the multiplex PCR. The CDR3 region of rearranged TCR beta genes was amplified from genomic DNA by a multiplex PCR assay. On the Illumina HiSeq System, the amplified TCR beta libraries were sequenced as 87-base-pair reads. From the authors' description of their analysis: In a later analysis, tens of millions of unique TCR beta chains were counted across the 650 to 750 repertoires, and around 11 million of these chains were shared by at least two donors. To remove PCR and sequencing errors, raw reads were error-corrected and collapsed into unique sequences using a nearest-neighbor algorithm that merged closely related sequences. V, D and J gene segments were assigned by aligning CDR3 sequences to IMGT reference sequences. For a sequence to be retained, a match of at least six nucleotides to both a V gene segment and a J gene segment was required. Rearrangements were called productive when the CDR3 lacked stop codons and stayed in frame with V and J; all others were non-productive. CDR3 was defined by IMGT convention, running from the second conserved V-encoded cysteine to the conserved J-encoded phenylalanine. Sequences without an unambiguous match to a single V gene segment were excluded from the earlier analysis of about 640 of the donors. In an earlier analysis of approximately 560 of the donors, a V segment was called functional when productive rearrangements were above 56.7%, and segregating when the standard deviation between donors exceeded 5%. A statistical classification framework was developed to diagnose cytomegalovirus status using the catalog of TCR beta chain sequences. In a later analysis, TCR nucleotide sequences were compared against IMGT/GENE-DB human TR gene sequences so that V and J genes could be assigned. In a later analysis, CDR3 sequences and most-parsimonious VDJ recombination scenarios were assigned using the TCRdist pipeline. A later analysis defined each TCR beta chain by its CDR3 amino acid sequence plus V-gene family, and excluded reads lacking a unique V-gene family. A later analysis removed several hundred highly shared, low-generation-probability nucleotide sequences to deal with suspected cross-contamination and a sequencing artifact. For each public chain, a later analysis derived a clonal expansion index from normalized ranks of inferred template counts within each repertoire. A later analysis computed generation probabilities with a VDJ recombination model fitted to out-of-frame rearrangements, and checked the results against IGoR. In a later analysis, TCR-TCR, TCR-HLA and TCR-CMV co-occurrence was scored with hypergeometric tests, and a repertoire-size bias correction was applied to TCR pairs. To estimate false discovery rates, a later analysis permuted the HLA or CMV assignments 20 times. In a later analysis, co-occurring TCRs were grouped using DBSCAN, with TCRdist sequence similarity added in when clustering inside HLA-allele-positive subsets. For co-occurrence clustering, repertoires with fewer than 30,000 or more than 120,000 public chains were excluded, along with five repertoires with anomalous nucleotide sharing. TCRdb took this table from immuneACCESS and kept in-frame rearrangements with V and J called. Such tables lack part of the clones; where checked against another copy, unresolved V genes explain under half of the gap, and the rest is unexplained. That table is the source of V, J and clone size, and D and trimming were worked out from the DNA. For this sample there are 150,000 to 250,000 clones; approximately 80% appear just once. The top ten hold 0.075% to 0.1% of the sample.

Overall study outcomes, separate from this receptor: In the study, some 180 TCR beta chains were listed as associated with cytomegalovirus. Broadly in line with IMGT annotations, most TCR beta V segments showed up in productive rearrangements about 90% or about 30% of the time in an earlier analysis of approximately 600 of the donors. This cohort had only TCR beta chains sequenced, and the lack of alpha or paired-chain data limited which features could be detected. According to a later analysis, parvovirus B19, influenza, CMV and Epstein-Barr virus appeared linked to several top co-occurrence clusters. Correlated functional status among segregating V segments might be attributable to linkage disequilibrium, but an unknown experimental factor could not be ruled out. The classifier was reported to diagnose cytomegalovirus status with high specificity and sensitivity in both the original cohort and the validation cohort. Sequencing depth was assumed to be roughly uniform across donors in the presence/absence analyses, though that assumption may not hold. Assigning TCR associations to individual alleles was difficult when HLA alleles, especially DR and DQ, strongly co-occurred. Because counts were too low, some 16 rarely observed V segments, including chromosome 9 orphons, were excluded from the earlier analysis of a few hundred of the donors. A cluster of highly shared sequence variants was judged likely to represent a technical artifact of the sequencing pipeline. In a later analysis, the rate of TCR association differed among HLA loci, with DRB1 alleles having the most associated TCRs and HLA-C alleles having the fewest. For the cohort, immune exposure information was limited to CMV serostatus. In a later analysis, HLA-associated TCR beta chains were found to be more clonally expanded and to have lower generation probabilities than equally common non-associated chains. According to a later analysis, most CMV-associated TCR beta chains appeared to be HLA-restricted, and the HLA associations seemed to be driven largely by CMV exposure. According to a later genetic analysis, donors in an Asian-associated ancestry cluster had fewer N-insertions in productive TCRs than the approximately 670-donor mean. According to the authors, the approach could potentially be generalized to other disease states and immunological phenotypes. Most TCR sequences were seen in very few donors, while some public TCRs were found in many individuals. A further reported finding was that TCR beta sequences accurately predicted the HLA-A and HLA-B alleles for most subjects in the first cohort. HLA typing was unavailable for some donors at each locus, so association tests used only the typed subset. At a false discovery rate of 0.05, a later analysis linked fewer than 20,000 TCR beta sequences to specific HLA alleles. A few of the identified cytomegalovirus-associated TCR beta chains were confirmed in vitro to be specific for cytomegalovirus antigens. In a later genetic analysis, a missense DCLRE1C variant was associated with V-gene and J-gene trimming of TCR beta chains, and the association was replicated in an independent cohort.

Comment on this clone: Which antigen it targets is not known. Base quality data are lacking; no much larger clone is found one base away.

Sequenced material: PBMCs. This clonotype was sampled from a boy aged 2 to 10 in good health and CMV-seronegative.

The nucleotide sequence is given as TGTGCCAGCAGTTACTCCCGACAGGCGGCGGGCGGCTACACCTTC. This translates into CASSYSRQAAGGYTF. Recombination connected TRBV6-5 to TRBJ1-2; the best D guess is TRBD1, with 6 bases matching. The CDR1 and CDR2 encoded by the germline V gene are MNHEY and SVGAGI. Trimming takes 0 bases from V and 8 bases from J, and the germline ends sit 16 bases apart. Including cysteine and phenylalanine, the CDR3 has 15 amino acids. Only the CDR3 part of the read is kept: 45 bases, read in frame from the first base.